This passage covers 7 T cell receptor beta chains from one sample sequenced in a study of monozygotic twins with inflammatory bowel disease. TCRdb re-called the 5' RACE reads and gives one entry per CDR3 protein, without DNA. This sample contains tens of thousands of distinct CDR3 sequences. Sequenced: blood. These TCRs come from a human donor with ulcerative colitis or Crohn's disease, or a healthy co-twin of an affected twin (not recorded which).

The chain has TRBV6-5 and TRBJ2-4; there is no DNA to check the TCRdb D call of TRBD2. CDR3 length: 17 amino acids. Germline lookup yields CDR1 MNHEY and CDR2 SVGAGI. The CDR3 sequence: CASSYSYRLAGGNIQYF.

The gene calls are TRBV20-1 and TRBJ1-1. The germline V gene has CDR1 DFQATT and CDR2 SNEGSKA (reference sequence). This CDR3 region has 13 residues. The CDR3 loop reads CSAPLGSNTEAFF.

The chain recombines TRBV11-2 with TRBJ1-6. CDR3 length: 14 amino acids. Germline-derived CDR1 and CDR2 are SGHAT and FQNNGV. The CDR3 is CASSLTVDNSPLHF.

This chain connects TRBV11-3 to TRBJ2-5; TCRdb indicates TRBD1, and absent DNA this call remains unverified. CDR3 length: 22 amino acids. The germline V gene has CDR1 SGHNT and CDR2 YENEEA. The CDR3 loop is CASSLVSPGREIFGPGQETQYF.

V usage is TRBV24-1 and J usage is TRBJ2-1; TCRdb's D gene call, TRBD1, goes unchecked for lack of DNA. The CDR3 loop spans 14 amino acids. In germline, CDR1 is KGHDR, CDR2 SFDVKD. The CDR3 reads CATSDRTGRNEQFF.

The chain couples TRBV24-1 to TRBJ2-5; the D call of TRBD2 rests on TCRdb alone, since no DNA is present to check it. Germline CDR1 reads KGHDR; CDR2 reads SFDVKD. The CDR3 length is 16 residues. The chain's CDR3 is CATSEGSGGSQETQYF.

The rearrangement links TRBV4-1 to TRBJ2-1; TCRdb calls TRBD1, which cannot be checked without DNA. From germline, CDR1 is MGHRA and CDR2 YSYEKL. This CDR3 is built from 15 residues. CDR3 sequence: CASSLNVGGHNEQFF.